A selection of T cell receptor beta chains follows, all from one sample in a study of blood T cell repertoires in COVID-19. The assay was immunoSEQ multiplex PCR, and TCRdb's table has in-frame clones only and misses some. The table shows 55,000 to 95,000 clones, with over 80% occurring only once. The material sequenced was peripheral blood. Source of these receptors: a woman in her fifties or sixties with acute or convalescent COVID-19. Each CDR3 is given with its conserved first and last residue. Fields, in order: V gene, D gene, clone size, J gene, CDR3 length, CDR3 DNA, CDR3 protein. The D gene is left open where the match is weak. For some rows the clone size is stated as once, few or many, or as a class when expanded; others skip it.

v_gene: TRBV27; d_gene: NA; abundance: NA; j_gene: TRBJ2-7; len: 16; CDR3nt: TGTGCCAGCAGGTACGAGGCACCGGGACATCAATTAGGGGTTTACTTC; CDR3aa: CASRYEAPGHQLGVYF
v_gene: TRBV3-1/TRBV3-2; d_gene: TRBD2; abundance: NA; j_gene: TRBJ2-5; len: 15; CDR3nt: TGTGCCAGCAGCTTTGGGACTAGCGGGAGCGAGACCCAGTACTTC; CDR3aa: CASSFGTSGSETQYF
v_gene: TRBV7-6; d_gene: TRBD2; abundance: NA; j_gene: TRBJ2-1; len: 18; CDR3nt: TGTGCCAGCAGCTTGGCTAGGACTAGCGGGGATTACTACAATGAGCAGTTCTTC; CDR3aa: CASSLARTSGDYYNEQFF
v_gene: TRBV9; d_gene: NA; abundance: NA; j_gene: TRBJ1-6; len: 13; CDR3nt: TGTGCCAGAGAGAGCTCCTATAATTCACCCCTCCACTTT; CDR3aa: CARESSYNSPLHF
v_gene: TRBV28; d_gene: NA; abundance: NA; j_gene: TRBJ1-2; len: 14; CDR3nt: TGTGCCAGCAGTTTAGGGACAAGGGCCTATGGCTACACCTTC; CDR3aa: CASSLGTRAYGYTF
v_gene: TRBV4-1; d_gene: NA; abundance: NA; j_gene: TRBJ1-1; len: 18; CDR3nt: TGCGCCAGCAGCCAAGATGCAAAAACGGGGATAATGAACACTGAAGCTTTCTTT; CDR3aa: CASSQDAKTGIMNTEAFF
v_gene: TRBV6-5; d_gene: NA; abundance: NA; j_gene: TRBJ1-1; len: 15; CDR3nt: TGTGCCAGCAGTCCTTCTGCCGGCGGGAACACTGAAGCTTTCTTT; CDR3aa: CASSPSAGGNTEAFF
v_gene: TRBV3-1/TRBV3-2; d_gene: TRBD1; abundance: NA; j_gene: TRBJ1-1; len: 13; CDR3nt: TGTGCCAGCAGCCGCCGACAGGGGGCTGAAGCTTTCTTT; CDR3aa: CASSRRQGAEAFF
v_gene: TRBV13; d_gene: TRBD2; abundance: NA; j_gene: TRBJ2-5; len: 18; CDR3nt: TGTGCCAGCAGCTTAGCCCTAGCGGTAGAATCGTACCAAGAGACCCAGTACTTC; CDR3aa: CASSLALAVESYQETQYF
v_gene: TRBV5-1; d_gene: TRBD2; abundance: NA; j_gene: TRBJ2-1; len: 16; CDR3nt: TGCGCCAGCAGCCCGAAAAGTAGCGGGAGTCTTAATGAGCAGTTCTTC; CDR3aa: CASSPKSSGSLNEQFF
v_gene: TRBV28; d_gene: NA; abundance: NA; j_gene: TRBJ1-5; len: 15; CDR3nt: TGTGCCAGCAGCTCAGGAGGAATACGCAATCAGCCCCAGCATTTT; CDR3aa: CASSSGGIRNQPQHF
v_gene: TRBV27; d_gene: NA; abundance: NA; j_gene: TRBJ1-2; len: 12; CDR3nt: TGTGCCAGCTCCACAGGCGCTCGCGGCTACACCTTC; CDR3aa: CASSTGARGYTF
v_gene: TRBV9; d_gene: TRBD1; abundance: NA; j_gene: TRBJ2-3; len: 13; CDR3nt: TGTGCCAGCAGCAACAGGGGGATAGATACGCAGTATTTT; CDR3aa: CASSNRGIDTQYF
v_gene: TRBV10-1; d_gene: NA; abundance: once; j_gene: TRBJ2-5; len: 16; CDR3nt: TGCGCCAGCAGTGAGCCCCGCGGGACAGCCCAAGAGACCCAGTACTTC; CDR3aa: CASSEPRGTAQETQYF
v_gene: TRBV5-4; d_gene: NA; abundance: NA; j_gene: TRBJ2-1; len: 16; CDR3nt: TGTGCCAGCAGCTTGGGGGGAGTCCCCTCCTACAATGAGCAGTTCTTC; CDR3aa: CASSLGGVPSYNEQFF
v_gene: TRBV7-2; d_gene: NA; abundance: NA; j_gene: TRBJ1-1; len: 13; CDR3nt: TGTGCCAGCAGGGAGGATATGAACACTGAAGCTTTCTTT; CDR3aa: CASREDMNTEAFF
v_gene: TRBV5-8; d_gene: NA; abundance: NA; j_gene: TRBJ1-1; len: 10; CDR3nt: TGTGCCAGCAGCACAGGGGAAGCTTTCTTT; CDR3aa: CASSTGEAFF
v_gene: TRBV10-2; d_gene: NA; abundance: NA; j_gene: TRBJ1-2; len: 13; CDR3nt: TGCGCCAGCAGTGAGGGAGGCAACTATGGCTACACCTTC; CDR3aa: CASSEGGNYGYTF
v_gene: TRBV7-2; d_gene: NA; abundance: NA; j_gene: TRBJ2-3; len: 11; CDR3nt: TGTGCCAGCAGCTTAGATGTCGCGCAGTATTTT; CDR3aa: CASSLDVAQYF
v_gene: TRBV6-4; d_gene: NA; abundance: NA; j_gene: TRBJ1-6; len: 14; CDR3nt: TGTGCCAGCAGTGAAGGGGTACGGAATTCACCCCTCCACTTT; CDR3aa: CASSEGVRNSPLHF
v_gene: TRBV28; d_gene: NA; abundance: NA; j_gene: TRBJ2-7; len: 13; CDR3nt: TGTGCCAGCAGGGAGGGACTTACTAACGAGCAGTACTTC; CDR3aa: CASREGLTNEQYF
v_gene: TRBV6-6; d_gene: TRBD1; abundance: few; j_gene: TRBJ1-5; len: 14; CDR3nt: TGTGCCAGCAGGAGACAGGGAGTCAGTCAGCCCCAGCATTTT; CDR3aa: CASRRQGVSQPQHF
v_gene: TRBV6-5; d_gene: TRBD1; abundance: NA; j_gene: TRBJ2-3; len: 12; CDR3nt: TGTGCCAGCAGCAGACAGGGGGATACGCAGTATTTT; CDR3aa: CASSRQGDTQYF
v_gene: TRBV29-1; d_gene: NA; abundance: NA; j_gene: TRBJ2-3; len: 15; CDR3nt: TGCAGCGTTGAACAGGGACTTCAAGGCACAGATACGCAGTATTTT; CDR3aa: CSVEQGLQGTDTQYF
v_gene: TRBV28; d_gene: TRBD1; abundance: NA; j_gene: TRBJ2-4; len: 16; CDR3nt: TGTGTCAGCGGACCCCCTCCCGGGACAGGGGTCCCCTTTCAGTACTTC; CDR3aa: CVSGPPPGTGVPFQYF
v_gene: TRBV5-1; d_gene: TRBD2; abundance: few; j_gene: TRBJ2-1; len: 15; CDR3nt: TGCGCCAGCAGCACTACCGGGACTAGACTCAATGAGCAGTTCTTC; CDR3aa: CASSTTGTRLNEQFF
v_gene: TRBV5-4; d_gene: TRBD2; abundance: once; j_gene: TRBJ2-7; len: 16; CDR3nt: TGTGCCAGCAGCATATCTAGCGGGAGGTTCTCCTACGAGCAGTACTTC; CDR3aa: CASSISSGRFSYEQYF
v_gene: TRBV9; d_gene: TRBD1; abundance: NA; j_gene: TRBJ1-6; len: 14; CDR3nt: TGTGCCAGCAGCGTAGAGGGACAGAGTTCACCCCTCCACTTT; CDR3aa: CASSVEGQSSPLHF
v_gene: TRBV4-2; d_gene: TRBD1; abundance: NA; j_gene: TRBJ1-1; len: 14; CDR3nt: TGTGCCAGCAGCTCAGGGGGAGAGGACACTGAAGCTTTCTTT; CDR3aa: CASSSGGEDTEAFF
v_gene: TRBV7-3; d_gene: TRBD2; abundance: NA; j_gene: TRBJ2-1; len: 15; CDR3nt: TGTGCCAGCAGCCCTAGCGGACTCTTGGTAAATGAGCAGTTCTTC; CDR3aa: CASSPSGLLVNEQFF
v_gene: TRBV11-2; d_gene: TRBD2; abundance: few; j_gene: TRBJ2-4; len: 18; CDR3nt: TGTGCCAGCAGCCCCGGTCCGCGGGAGGGGGGGACCAAAAACATTCAGTACTTC; CDR3aa: CASSPGPREGGTKNIQYF
v_gene: TRBV30; d_gene: TRBD1; abundance: NA; j_gene: TRBJ1-2; len: 13; CDR3nt: TGTGCCTGGAAGGGACAGGGTTCCTCTGGCTACACCTTC; CDR3aa: CAWKGQGSSGYTF
v_gene: TRBV30; d_gene: TRBD2; abundance: NA; j_gene: TRBJ2-5; len: 13; CDR3nt: TGTGCCTGGAATGTAAAAATGGGGGGGGCCCAGTACTTC; CDR3aa: CAWNVKMGGAQYF
v_gene: TRBV11-2; d_gene: TRBD1; abundance: NA; j_gene: TRBJ1-2; len: 12; CDR3nt: TGTGCCAGCAGTCCCCACAGGGGTGGCTACACCTTC; CDR3aa: CASSPHRGGYTF
v_gene: TRBV3-1/TRBV3-2; d_gene: TRBD1; abundance: few; j_gene: TRBJ1-1; len: 17; CDR3nt: TGTGCCAGCAGCCCCTCGCAGGGGGCTCTACTGAACACTGAAGCTTTCTTT; CDR3aa: CASSPSQGALLNTEAFF
v_gene: TRBV18; d_gene: NA; abundance: NA; j_gene: TRBJ1-1; len: 15; CDR3nt: TGTGCCAGCTCACGCCAGAAAAACGAGAACACTGAAGCTTTCTTT; CDR3aa: CASSRQKNENTEAFF
v_gene: TRBV29-1; d_gene: TRBD2; abundance: NA; j_gene: TRBJ2-1; len: 13; CDR3nt: TGCAGCGTTGCGCGCGGGGGCTACAATGAGCAGTTCTTC; CDR3aa: CSVARGGYNEQFF
v_gene: TRBV7-9; d_gene: TRBD1; abundance: few; j_gene: TRBJ2-1; len: 15; CDR3nt: TGTGCCAGCAGTCAACCGGGACAGACATACAATGAGCAGTTCTTC; CDR3aa: CASSQPGQTYNEQFF
v_gene: TRBV27; d_gene: TRBD2; abundance: NA; j_gene: TRBJ2-1; len: 17; CDR3nt: TGTGCCAGCACCGGGACTAGCGGGAGGGCTTTCCCCCCTGAGCAGTTCTTC; CDR3aa: CASTGTSGRAFPPEQFF
v_gene: TRBV6-5; d_gene: TRBD1; abundance: NA; j_gene: TRBJ1-6; len: 15; CDR3nt: TGTGCCAGCAGTTACTCCGGGACAGGGGGATCACCCCTCCACTTT; CDR3aa: CASSYSGTGGSPLHF
v_gene: TRBV7-3; d_gene: TRBD2; abundance: NA; j_gene: TRBJ2-3; len: 15; CDR3nt: TGTGCCAGCAGCCCCTCAGGGACTAGGACAGATACGCAGTATTTT; CDR3aa: CASSPSGTRTDTQYF
v_gene: TRBV9; d_gene: TRBD1; abundance: NA; j_gene: TRBJ1-6; len: 16; CDR3nt: TGTGCCAGCAGCGTCTCCGACAGGGTTTCTAATTCACCCCTCCACTTT; CDR3aa: CASSVSDRVSNSPLHF
v_gene: TRBV30; d_gene: NA; abundance: NA; j_gene: TRBJ1-6; len: 15; CDR3nt: TGTGCCTGGAGTGAGGCAGGGTCCTATAATTCACCCCTCCACTTT; CDR3aa: CAWSEAGSYNSPLHF
v_gene: TRBV20-1; d_gene: TRBD2; abundance: NA; j_gene: TRBJ2-3; len: 19; CDR3nt: TGCAGTGCTAGTGCCACCAGAGGGTCTAGCGGGGCCGACACAGATACGCAGTATTTT; CDR3aa: CSASATRGSSGADTDTQYF
v_gene: TRBV28; d_gene: NA; abundance: NA; j_gene: TRBJ1-3; len: 15; CDR3nt: TGTGCCAGCAGTTTCCCTACAGGCTCTGGAAACACCATATATTTT; CDR3aa: CASSFPTGSGNTIYF
v_gene: TRBV7-2; d_gene: NA; abundance: NA; j_gene: TRBJ2-3; len: 13; CDR3nt: TGTGCCAGCAGCTTGTTGATCGGGGATACGCAGTATTTT; CDR3aa: CASSLLIGDTQYF